The TCR beta chain under discussion was sequenced for a study of beta chain features in type 1 diabetes. A CD45RO/CCR7/CD25/CD127/CD95/CD27 panel sorted naive, central memory, regulatory and stem cell-like memory CD4+ cells. Each of the sorted populations had a purity greater than 95%. The germline V and J ends were trimmed by 4 bases and 7 bases, with 19 bases remaining between them. This CDR3 is 14 amino acids long. Germline V gene lookup returns CDR1 SQVTM and CDR2 ANQGSEA. Study-wide results and caveats: Junctions at VDJ sites from type 1 diabetes patients had fewer insertions and more deletions.

Every bit of the isolated RNA underwent reverse transcription, so sequencing read expressed TCRB transcripts. Generated by immunoSEQ multiplex PCR, the TCRdb table keeps only in-frame clones and is missing some. The data show approximately 470,000 clones, about 29% seen once. Turning to this clone: Its antigen is not identified.

This TCR derives from a man aged 18 to 30 in good health. The sequencing sample was made of naive CD4+ T cells from blood. The J gene is TRBJ2-5, the V gene TRBV29-1; D is tentatively TRBD1 or TRBD2 (5 bases each). The CDR3 DNA follows: TGCAGCGTTGGTTGGGACCTTCGAGAGGGGACCCAGTACTTC. Translated: CSVGWDLREGTQYF. Full variable domain (outside the CDR3, taken from reference TRBV29-1 and TRBJ2-5): SAVISQKPSRDICQRGTSLTIQCQVDSQVTMMFWYRQQPGQSLTLIATANQGSEATYESGFVIDKFPISRPNLTFSTLTVSNMSPEDSSIYLCSVGWDLREGTQYFGPGTRLLVL.